The present entry profiles one T cell receptor beta chain with its context. Antigen unknown. This sample is part of a study of T cell responses to AZD1222 COVID-19 vaccine. TCRdb keeps only in-frame clones here, not all; method: immunoSEQ multiplex PCR. This sample has 95,000 to 150,000 clones, with about 90% found just once. General study results and limits: It should be noted that donors were predominantly white British and more often female, and clonal diversity was possibly underestimated.

CDR1 and CDR2 (germline): SGHAT, FQNNGV. The length of the CDR3 is 17 residues. V lost 2 bases and J 5 bases, leaving 16 bases between the germline ends. Sequencing used peripheral blood, obtained 28 days after the second AZD1222 dose. This clonotype originated in an adult who received the AZD1222 COVID-19 vaccine. The J gene is TRBJ1-6, the V gene TRBV11-2, with D perhaps TRBD1 (5 bases). DNA of the CDR3: TGTGCCAGCAGCTTACGTGGCAGGGTAGCGAATAATTCACCCCTCCACTTT. This gives the protein CASSLRGRVANNSPLHF.